The present T cell receptor (beta chain) was sequenced within a study of blood T cell repertoires in COVID-19. Across the whole study: Samples came from the United States, Italy and Spain, spanning acute and convalescent COVID-19. PBMCs, B-cell-depleted T cells, or T cells were the source of the cDNA or gDNA that made up the material.

Study processing details: Reference gene primer amplification gave nucleated cell count estimates. Generated by immunoSEQ multiplex PCR, the TCRdb table keeps only in-frame clones and is missing some. D and trimming were read from the DNA, whereas the V and J calls and clone size are those reported in that table. The table has around 99,000 clones, approximately 80% seen once. Germline CDR1 and CDR2: SGHRS and YFSETQ. V lost 1 base to trimming and J lost 6 bases; unmatched junction nucleotides: 6. The CDR3 is 15 amino acids. The chain couples TRBV5-1 to TRBJ2-7; 11 bases are shared with TRBD1. The TCR was taken from a woman in her 50s with acute or convalescent COVID-19. Sequencing used peripheral blood. Here the CDR3 reads CASSLPSGQGGEQYF. CDR3 DNA sequence: TGCGCCAGCAGCTTGCCTTCGGGACAGGGGGGCGAGCAGTACTTC. The complete variable domain, with remaining parts taken from reference TRBV5-1 and TRBJ2-7, reads KAGVTQTPRYLIKTRGQQVTLSCSPISGHRSVSWYQQTPGQGLQFLFEYFSETQRNKGNFPGRFSGRQFSNSRSEMNVSTLELGDSALYLCASSLPSGQGGEQYFGPGTRLTVT.